This T cell receptor (beta chain) was sequenced during a study of blood T cells in healthy people across ages. For the second PCR, which ran for about 7 to 11 cycles, a sample-barcoded 5' primer and a J-beta primer mix were used. TCRdb redid the calling of the 5' RACE reads with MiXCR, one entry per CDR3 protein. The data hold around 780,000 distinct CDR3 sequences, with roughly 50% observed a single time. Note on this clonotype: A clone one base away is much larger, so this may be a read error.

Per germline, CDR1 SGDLS and CDR2 YYNGEE. This CDR3 contains 19 residues. Trimming stripped 1 base from V and 0 bases from J, with 17 bases between. This sequence joins TRBV9 and TRBJ2-6, with D tentatively TRBD2 (6 bases). The sequencing sample was made of blood. This receptor was obtained from a middle-aged man in good health. The CDR3 nucleotides are TGTGCCAGCAGCGTATTTAGGGGACTTGCTTACTCTGGGGCCAACGTCCTGACTTTC. Amino acid sequence: CASSVFRGLAYSGANVLTF.